This TCR beta chain emerged from a study of blood T cell repertoires in COVID-19. In the study overall: Whether acute or convalescent, the COVID-19 samples came from the United States, Italy and Spain. PBMCs, B-cell-depleted T cells, or T cells provided the cDNA or gDNA that made up the material.

V was clipped by 0 bases and J by 0 bases; unmatched bases: 9. The germline gives CDR1 SGDLS, CDR2 YYNGEE. The CDR3 runs 18 residues. Original processing methods: Counts of nucleated cells, estimated from reference gene primer amplification, were obtained. TCRdb keeps only in-frame clones here, not all; method: immunoSEQ multiplex PCR. The DNA was the basis for D and trimming; V, J and clone size are from that table. The data hold roughly 130,000 clones, with over 80% observed a single time. The source material was peripheral blood. The source of this sequence is a man aged 65-85 years with acute or convalescent COVID-19. The chain carries TRBV9 and TRBJ1-3, with 7 nucleotides matching TRBD1. The DNA for the CDR3 is TGTGCCAGCAGCGTAGATCTGCAGGGGGTACGCTCTGGAAACACCATATATTTT. As protein: CASSVDLQGVRSGNTIYF.